This T cell receptor beta chain stems from a study of blood T cell repertoires in COVID-19. The wider study: The study drew acute and convalescent COVID-19 samples from the United States, Italy and Spain. From T cells, B-cell-depleted T cells, or PBMCs came the material, which was cDNA or gDNA.

In the authors' workflow: Nucleated cell counts were estimated from reference gene primer amplification. Profiled with immunoSEQ multiplex PCR; TCRdb holds only in-frame clones, not every one. The DNA was the basis for D and trimming; V, J and clone size are from that table. The repertoire holds under 300,000 clones, with 84% as singletons. This clonotype originated in a woman between 40 and 55 years old who had recovered from COVID-19. The sample taken for sequencing was peripheral blood.

CDR3 protein: CASSEEQGGLSSPLHF. The CDR3 DNA reads as TGTGCCAGCAGTGAAGAACAGGGGGGTCTTAGTTCACCCCTCCACTTT. This rearrangement joins TRBV2 to TRBJ1-6, with 8 nucleotides matching TRBD1. Per germline, CDR1 SNHLY and CDR2 FYNNEI. The length of the CDR3 is 16 residues. The trim removed 1 base at V and 9 bases at J, leaving 8 bases unmatched.